This is a list of T cell receptor beta chains from one sample in a study of blood T cells in healthy people across ages. In TCRdb, the 5' RACE reads were re-called with MiXCR into one record per CDR3 protein. The sample records 700,000 to 850,000 distinct CDR3 sequences, 53% being singletons. Source material: blood. The receptors come from a man of 80 years or more in good health. Each CDR3 is given with its conserved first and last residue. Each record gives: V gene, D gene, J gene, clone size, CDR3 DNA, CDR3 protein. A D gene is named only where the DNA matches it firmly. Not all rows give a size; the values are once, few, many and, for expanded clones, a class.

V: TRBV12-3/TRBV12-4; D: -; J: TRBJ2-6; size: few; DNA: TGTGCCAGCAGTTTACGTGGGGGAACTGGGGCCAACGTCCTGACTTTC; CDR3: CASSLRGGTGANVLTF
V: TRBV6-5; D: -; J: TRBJ2-5; size: -; DNA: TGTGCCAGCAGTTATTTCCCTCTAATCCAGGGGGGGTTGGAGACCCAGTACTTC; CDR3: CASSYFPLIQGGLETQYF
V: TRBV12-3/TRBV12-4; D: -; J: TRBJ1-5; size: once; DNA: TGTGCCAGCAGTCCAAGCGGAGTGGTCAATCAGCCCCAGCATTTT; CDR3: CASSPSGVVNQPQHF
V: TRBV15; D: TRBD2; J: TRBJ2-7; size: -; DNA: TGTGCCACCAGCCCTCTCGGACTAGCGGGAGAACGGTCCTACGAGCAGTACTTC; CDR3: CATSPLGLAGERSYEQYF
V: TRBV10-3; D: TRBD2; J: TRBJ2-5; size: few; DNA: TGTGCCATCAGTTCCGGGACTAGCGAAGAGACCCAGTACTTC; CDR3: CAISSGTSEETQYF
V: TRBV3-1; D: TRBD1; J: TRBJ1-5; size: -; DNA: TGTGCCAGCAGCCAAAAGACAGGGAACGGGGACAATCAGCCCCAGCATTTT; CDR3: CASSQKTGNGDNQPQHF
V: TRBV20-1; D: -; J: TRBJ1-2; size: -; DNA: TGCAGTGCTAGAGATACGGGCAGCCTAAACTATGGCTACACCTTC; CDR3: CSARDTGSLNYGYTF
V: TRBV20-1; D: -; J: TRBJ2-1; size: many; DNA: TGCAGTGCTAGCGTGGAGGATGAGCAGTTCTTC; CDR3: CSASVEDEQFF
V: TRBV9; D: -; J: TRBJ2-7; size: few; DNA: TGTGCCAGCAGCGTAAACCCTCTTACGGCAGGGGTAGGAGGCGAGCAGTACTTC; CDR3: CASSVNPLTAGVGGEQYF
V: TRBV29-1; D: -; J: TRBJ2-5; size: -; DNA: TGCAGCGTCCATGGGAGGGGGACAAAGGGAGAGACCCAGTACTTC; CDR3: CSVHGRGTKGETQYF
V: TRBV10-3; D: -; J: TRBJ1-3; size: -; DNA: TGTGCCATAAGGGGCTCTGGAAACACCATATATTTT; CDR3: CAIRGSGNTIYF
V: TRBV7-9; D: TRBD2; J: TRBJ2-2; size: -; DNA: TGTGCCAGCAGCCGTGGACTAGCGGGAGTTACGAACACCGGGGAGCTGTTTTTT; CDR3: CASSRGLAGVTNTGELFF
V: TRBV20-1; D: TRBD2; J: TRBJ2-2; size: few; DNA: TGCAGTGCTAGAGCATCGCGACTAGCAACCGGGGAGCTGTTTTTT; CDR3: CSARASRLATGELFF
V: TRBV5-1; D: -; J: TRBJ1-2; size: -; DNA: TGCGCCAGCAGCTTGGGGGATGCAGATGGCTACACCTTC; CDR3: CASSLGDADGYTF
V: TRBV7-3; D: TRBD1; J: TRBJ2-3; size: -; DNA: TGTGCCAGCAGCTTAAGTCCCGGGACAGGGTACACAGATACGCAGTATTTT; CDR3: CASSLSPGTGYTDTQYF
V: TRBV5-1; D: TRBD2; J: TRBJ2-7; size: -; DNA: TGCGCCAGCAGCAGGGGGACCTTAGCGGGAACGGGCTCCTACGAGCAGTACTTC; CDR3: CASSRGTLAGTGSYEQYF
V: TRBV2; D: TRBD2; J: TRBJ2-7; size: -; DNA: TGTGCCAGCAGTGAACTGGGACTAGCGGACTACTACGAGCAGTACTTC; CDR3: CASSELGLADYYEQYF
V: TRBV12-3/TRBV12-4; D: TRBD2; J: TRBJ2-7; size: many; DNA: TGTGCCAGCAGTAGTTTCAGCGGGGGGAGCTCCTACGAGCAGTACTTC; CDR3: CASSSFSGGSSYEQYF
V: TRBV2; D: -; J: TRBJ2-4; size: -; DNA: TGTGCCAGCAGTGAAAGGCAGCTAGCCAAAAACATTCAGTACTTC; CDR3: CASSERQLAKNIQYF
V: TRBV7-3; D: -; J: TRBJ2-3; size: few; DNA: TGTGCCAGCAGCTTAAGTGCGGGGTCAGATACGCAGTATTTT; CDR3: CASSLSAGSDTQYF
V: TRBV20-1; D: TRBD2; J: TRBJ2-3; size: -; DNA: TGCAGTGCTACCTCCTTAGCGGGGCACACAGATACGCAGTATTTT; CDR3: CSATSLAGHTDTQYF
V: TRBV10-3; D: TRBD1; J: TRBJ1-2; size: few; DNA: TGTGCCATCACCGGGGACAGGGAGAACTATGGCTACACCTTC; CDR3: CAITGDRENYGYTF
V: TRBV5-6; D: TRBD2; J: TRBJ2-7; size: -; DNA: TGTGCCAGCAGCTTGACTAGCGGGGGGGCCTCATACAATGAGCAGTACTTC; CDR3: CASSLTSGGASYNEQYF
V: TRBV12-3/TRBV12-4; D: -; J: TRBJ1-3; size: -; DNA: TGTGCCAGCAGCCGGCGGACGCCGGGGACGGCTGGAAACACCATATATTTT; CDR3: CASSRRTPGTAGNTIYF
V: TRBV10-3; D: -; J: TRBJ2-1; size: -; DNA: TGTGCCATCACAGGGCAAATAAACAATGAGCAGTTCTTC; CDR3: CAITGQINNEQFF
V: TRBV4-2; D: TRBD1; J: TRBJ1-6; size: few; DNA: TGTGCCAGCAGCCCCACAGGGGGCGCCTCCTATAATTCACCCCTCCACTTT; CDR3: CASSPTGGASYNSPLHF
V: TRBV3-1; D: TRBD2; J: TRBJ2-2; size: -; DNA: TGTGCCAGCAGCCCCGGTCGGAGCGGGAGGGCCCCCGGGGAGCTGTTTTTT; CDR3: CASSPGRSGRAPGELFF
V: TRBV10-3; D: -; J: TRBJ2-7; size: -; DNA: TGTGCCATCAGTGAGCCTGGATACTCTGAGGAGCAGTACTTC; CDR3: CAISEPGYSEEQYF
V: TRBV20-1; D: TRBD2; J: TRBJ2-1; size: few; DNA: TGCAGTGCCGAAATAGCGGGAGTCTTATACAATGAGCAGTTCTTC; CDR3: CSAEIAGVLYNEQFF
V: TRBV7-6; D: -; J: TRBJ2-5; size: -; DNA: TGTGCCAGCAGCGTAAGGACAGAAGAGACCCAGTACTTC; CDR3: CASSVRTEETQYF
V: TRBV27; D: -; J: TRBJ2-4; size: -; DNA: TGTGCCAGCAGTTTATGGGCCTCTGCCAAAAACATTCAGTACTTC; CDR3: CASSLWASAKNIQYF
V: TRBV9; D: TRBD1; J: TRBJ1-2; size: -; DNA: TGTGCCAGCAGCGTAATGGGGACAGGGTATGGCTACACCTTC; CDR3: CASSVMGTGYGYTF
V: TRBV15; D: -; J: TRBJ2-7; size: few; DNA: TGTGCCACCAGCAGAGTAGGGATTAGGGTCTACGAGCAGTACTTC; CDR3: CATSRVGIRVYEQYF
V: TRBV6-5; D: -; J: TRBJ2-7; size: -; DNA: TGTGCCAGCAGTTCTCAGGCAGGAGACTACGAGCAGTACTTC; CDR3: CASSSQAGDYEQYF
V: TRBV12-5; D: -; J: TRBJ2-1; size: -; DNA: TGTGCTAGTGGTTTGGCCGCAGGGGGAGGTTACCTCTCCTACAATGAGCAGTTCTTC; CDR3: CASGLAAGGGYLSYNEQFF
V: TRBV28; D: TRBD1; J: TRBJ2-7; size: -; DNA: TGTGCCAGCAGAAGGACAGGGGGTCCCTCCTACGAGCAGTACTTC; CDR3: CASRRTGGPSYEQYF
V: TRBV29-1; D: TRBD1; J: TRBJ2-2; size: -; DNA: TGCAGCGCCGAGGGGGCGACCGGGGAGCTGTTTTTT; CDR3: CSAEGATGELFF
V: TRBV4-1; D: TRBD2; J: TRBJ2-3; size: -; DNA: TGCGCCAGCAGCCAAGATTCTAGCGGGAGTAGCACAGATACGCAGTATTTT; CDR3: CASSQDSSGSSTDTQYF
V: TRBV7-3; D: -; J: TRBJ2-3; size: -; DNA: TGTGCCAGCAGCTTAGGGGGAGGCAGTCTAGGTACGCAGTATTTT; CDR3: CASSLGGGSLGTQYF
V: TRBV6-2/TRBV6-3; D: TRBD1; J: TRBJ2-7; size: -; DNA: TGTGCCAGCAGTTCCCCGGACAGGGGGCAGGACGAGCAGTACTTC; CDR3: CASSSPDRGQDEQYF
V: TRBV20-1; D: -; J: TRBJ2-7; size: -; DNA: TGCAGTGCTGGAGATCGGCGCCAGGGGTACGAGCAGTACTTC; CDR3: CSAGDRRQGYEQYF
V: TRBV2; D: -; J: TRBJ2-1; size: -; DNA: TGTGCCAGCAGAAGGGGCGGGTCCTACAATGAGCAGTTCTTC; CDR3: CASRRGGSYNEQFF
V: TRBV5-1; D: -; J: TRBJ2-2; size: -; DNA: TGCGCCAGCAGCTTCGGTCGGAGACCTTTGGACACGAACACCGGGGAGCTGTTTTTT; CDR3: CASSFGRRPLDTNTGELFF
V: TRBV4-2; D: -; J: TRBJ2-5; size: -; DNA: TGTGCCAGCAGCCAAGATATTAGGACTGAGCAGTACTTC; CDR3: CASSQDIRTEQYF
V: TRBV28; D: TRBD1; J: TRBJ1-5; size: -; DNA: TGTGCCAGCAGTTTATGGGAACAGGGGGATCAGCCCCAGCATTTT; CDR3: CASSLWEQGDQPQHF
V: TRBV4-1; D: -; J: TRBJ2-7; size: -; DNA: TGCGCCAGCAGCCGCACGCCTAGTGCTTACGAGCAGTACTTC; CDR3: CASSRTPSAYEQYF